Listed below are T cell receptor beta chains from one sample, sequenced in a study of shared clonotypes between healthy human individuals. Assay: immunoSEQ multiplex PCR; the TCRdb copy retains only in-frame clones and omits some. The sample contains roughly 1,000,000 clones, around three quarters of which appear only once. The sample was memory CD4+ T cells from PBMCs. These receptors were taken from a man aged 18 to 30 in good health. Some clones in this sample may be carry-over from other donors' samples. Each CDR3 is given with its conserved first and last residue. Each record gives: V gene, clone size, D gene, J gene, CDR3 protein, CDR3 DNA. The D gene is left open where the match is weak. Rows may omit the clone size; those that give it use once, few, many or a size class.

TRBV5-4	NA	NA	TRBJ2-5	CANKKYGIEETQYF	TGTGCCAACAAAAAGTACGGGATTGAGGAGACCCAGTACTTC
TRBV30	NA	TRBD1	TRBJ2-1	CAWSKTGEVNEQFF	TGTGCCTGGAGTAAGACAGGGGAGGTAAATGAGCAGTTCTTC
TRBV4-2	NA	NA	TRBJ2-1	CASSQDRSSPYNEQFF	TGTGCCAGCAGCCAAGATCGAAGTAGCCCCTACAATGAGCAGTTCTTC
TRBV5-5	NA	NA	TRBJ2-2	CASSQMASTAGELFF	TGTGCCAGCAGCCAAATGGCTAGTACGGCCGGGGAGCTGTTTTTT
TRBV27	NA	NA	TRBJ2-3	CASSPQSPGYSDTQYF	TGTGCCAGCAGTCCACAATCACCAGGGTATTCAGATACGCAGTATTTT
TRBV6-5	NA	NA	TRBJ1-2	CASSYSGQGYYYGYTF	TGTGCCAGCAGTTACTCGGGGCAGGGATATTACTATGGCTACACCTTC
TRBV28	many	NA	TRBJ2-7	CASSLSSDTYEQYF	TGTGCCAGCAGTTTATCTTCGGATACCTACGAGCAGTACTTC
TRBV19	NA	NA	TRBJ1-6	CASTMGYNSPLHF	TGTGCCAGTACCATGGGCTATAATTCACCCCTCCACTTT
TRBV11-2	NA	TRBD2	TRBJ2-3	CASSPYRLAGASDTQYF	TGTGCCAGCAGCCCATACCGACTAGCGGGAGCATCAGATACGCAGTATTTT
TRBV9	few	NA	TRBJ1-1	CASSVASGDTEAFF	TGTGCCAGCAGCGTAGCATCAGGGGACACTGAAGCTTTCTTT
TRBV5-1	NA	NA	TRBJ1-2	CASRVDAEYGYTF	TGCGCCAGCAGGGTCGACGCGGAGTATGGCTACACCTTC
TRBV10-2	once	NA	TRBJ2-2	CASSELLLNTGELFF	TGCGCCAGCAGTGAGTTACTACTGAACACCGGGGAGCTGTTTTTT
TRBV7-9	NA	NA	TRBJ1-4	CASSLGGILFF	TGTGCCAGCAGCTTAGGGGGCATACTGTTTTTT
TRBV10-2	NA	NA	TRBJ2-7	CASPNIYEQYF	TGCGCCAGCCCGAACATCTACGAGCAGTACTTC
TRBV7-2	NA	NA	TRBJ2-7	CASSSRTGDEQYF	TGTGCCAGCAGCTCCCGGACGGGCGACGAGCAGTACTTC